This TCR beta chain came from a study of regulatory T cells in long-lasting Graves disease. Study outcomes and limitations: Limited sample numbers may have lowered accuracy.

The CDR3 loop spans 12 amino acids. V shed 6 bases and J shed 2 bases, with 7 bases lying between them. Germline assignment: CDR1 SEHNR and CDR2 FQNEAQ (reference sequence). For TCR beta, libraries came from iRepertoire HTBI primers and Arm-PCR of CDR3 regions. One entry per CDR3 protein results from TCRdb running MiXCR on the multiplex PCR reads. The table lists about 660,000 distinct CDR3 sequences, 25% to 35% of them singletons. The sample's time point: persistent/refractory GD, antithyroid drugs over 5 years with positive TRAb. Making the TCR library involved RNA that had been extracted from PBMCs. At least ten counts were recorded for this clonotype. Its antigen remains unidentified.

This TCR was recovered from a female donor with Graves disease. The sample consisted of peripheral blood mononuclear cells (PBMCs), taken when the disease was refractory, from a patient treated with antithyroid drugs. The V and J genes are TRBV7-9 and TRBJ1-2, with D hard to call. The CDR3 DNA reads as TGTGCCAGCAGTTACGTAAACTATGGCTACACCTTC. Translating gives CASSYVNYGYTF.